The 13 T cell receptor beta chains below all came from one sample that was sequenced in a study of cytomegalovirus exposure and HLA in healthy donors. This PCR relied on a set of 60 Vbeta primers and 13 Jbeta primers. Data came from immunoSEQ multiplex PCR; TCRdb stores just in-frame clones and leaves some out. The data hold around 120,000 clones, with roughly 80% observed a single time. The sequencing sample was made of PBMCs. The receptors derive from a woman aged 40 to 50 in good health and CMV-seropositive.

This chain joins TRBV4-1 and TRBJ1-2, with D possibly TRBD1 on 6 matching bases. Per the germline V gene, CDR1 is MGHRA and CDR2 is YSYEKL. Trimming stripped 3 bases from V and 2 bases from J, with 10 bases between. This CDR3 has 14 residues. In DNA, the CDR3 is TGCGCCAGCAGCCACCAACAGGGCAACTATGGCTACACCTTC. It specifies CASSHQQGNYGYTF.

The rearrangement joins TRBV25-1 to TRBJ2-7; the match to TRBD1 covers 12 bases. After removal of 7 bases from V and 7 bases from J, the junction contained 8 bases not matched to a gene. The CDR3 is made up of 14 amino acids. The V gene's germline CDR1 is MGHDK and CDR2 SYGVNS. The chain's CDR3 is CASTPGQGAREQYF. CDR3 nucleotides: TGTGCCAGCACCCCGGGACAGGGGGCGCGGGAGCAGTACTTC.

V and J are TRBV7-3 and TRBJ2-3, with D maybe TRBD2 (5 bases). This CDR3 contains 15 residues. V shed 3 bases and J shed 6 bases, with 16 bases lying between them. Germline V CDR1 and CDR2: SGHTA, FQGTGA. CDR3 in amino acids: CASSLGENGVDTQYF. Written as DNA, the CDR3 is TGTGCCAGCAGCTTGGGAGAGAACGGCGTGGATACGCAGTATTTT.

The V and J genes are TRBV5-1 and TRBJ1-1, with a weak D call TRBD1 (6 bases). CDR1 is SGHRS and CDR2 is YFSETQ in the germline V gene. The CDR3 covers 14 residues. V lost 5 bases and J 3 bases, leaving 14 bases between the germline ends. The CDR3: CASRPGDRDTEAFF. The CDR3 nucleotides are TGCGCCAGCAGACCAGGGGATAGGGACACTGAAGCTTTCTTT.

This clone came up a few times. J is TRBJ2-7 and V is TRBV7-8, with D possibly being TRBD2 (5 bases). This CDR3 spans 14 amino acids. Germline CDR1 SGHVS, CDR2 FQNEAQ. V lost 5 bases and J 2 bases, leaving 13 bases between the germline ends. The CDR3 DNA sequence: TGTGCCAGCAGCATGCTCGGGGATGCCTACGAGCAGTACTTC. Its protein product is CASSMLGDAYEQYF.

The chain uses TRBV30 and TRBJ1-1; no clear D gene. Germline CDR1 GTSNPN, CDR2 SVGIG (reference sequence). The V end was cut by 2 bases, the J end by 1 base, with 5 bases between. The CDR3 is 12 amino acids. The CDR3 DNA reads as TGTGCCTGGAGTCAGGAGAACACTGAAGCTTTCTTT. Its translation is CAWSQENTEAFF.

This chain links TRBV18 with TRBJ1-5, with TRBD1 identical over 9 bases. This CDR3 region has 17 residues. Germline V gene sequence: CDR1 KGHSH, CDR2 LQKENI. Losses at the gene ends were 3 bases for V and 0 bases for J; bases not matched to a gene: 6. CDR3 sequence (DNA): TGTGCCAGCTCACCTACGGGACAGGGTTATAGCAATCAGCCCCAGCATTTT. Amino acid sequence: CASSPTGQGYSNQPQHF. The variable domain in full, completed from reference TRBV18 and TRBJ1-5, reads NAGVMQNPRHLVRRRGQEARLRCSPMKGHSHVYWYRQLPEEGLKFMVYLQKENIIDESGMPKERFSAEFPKEGPSILRIQQVVRGDSAAYFCASSPTGQGYSNQPQHFGDGTRLSIL.

J is TRBJ2-1 and V is TRBV7-8, with D tentatively TRBD2 (6 bases). V lost 2 bases and J lost 7, with 15 bases in between. This CDR3 has 15 residues. Germline V gene sequence: CDR1 SGHVS, CDR2 FQNEAQ. CDR3 loop: CASSLMAGRENEQFF. The CDR3 nucleotides are TGTGCCAGCAGCTTAATGGCGGGGCGTGAGAATGAGCAGTTCTTC.

The rearrangement uses TRBV6-5 and TRBJ1-1, with 8 bases matching TRBD1. Germline trimming cut 2 bases from V and 3 bases from J; bases unmatched to any gene: 5. The CDR3 consists of 15 residues. Germline CDR1 is MNHEY and CDR2 is SVGAGI. CDR3 residues: CASSYRTGWDTEAFF. The CDR3 nucleotides read TGTGCCAGCAGTTACCGGACAGGGTGGGACACTGAAGCTTTCTTT.

A few counts support this clone. V gene TRBV5-4 combines with J gene TRBJ1-6; D is unresolved. Trimming took 3 bases from V and 10 from J, leaving 11 bases between them. This CDR3 is built from 13 residues. Germline V gene sequence: CDR1 SGHNT, CDR2 YYREEE (reference sequence). The CDR3: CASSSPGASPLHF. CDR3 bases: TGTGCCAGCAGCTCCCCGGGAGCCTCACCCCTCCACTTT.

The chain uses TRBV9 and TRBJ1-2, with D possibly being TRBD1 (5 bases). V was trimmed by 0 bases and J by 4 bases, leaving 10 bases between them. The CDR3 totals 14 residues. Germline V gene data show CDR1 as SGDLS and CDR2 as YYNGEE. CDR3 in DNA: TGTGCCAGCAGCGTAGCGACAGAGGCCTATGGCTACACCTTC. Its translation is CASSVATEAYGYTF.

In this sample, this clone turned up a few times. The genes are TRBV7-2 and TRBJ1-2, with a weak D call TRBD1 (5 bases). The CDR3 extends over 13 amino acids. Trimming stripped 4 bases from V and 4 bases from J, with 10 bases between. The germline V gene encodes CDR1 SGHTA and CDR2 FQGNSA. CDR3 DNA sequence: TGTGCCAGCAGCTCTCTGGGGCCCTATGGCTACACCTTC. This sequence encodes CASSSLGPYGYTF.

With respect to this clone: This same CDR3 is encoded by further DNA sequences in the sample. The chain links TRBV20-1 to TRBJ2-5, with D unresolved. Trimming cost V 2 bases and J 5 bases, with 3 bases left between them. In germline, CDR1 is DFQATT, CDR2 SNEGSKA (reference sequence). This CDR3 spans 10 amino acids. CDR3 protein: CSARRETQYF. DNA of the CDR3: TGCAGTGCTAGACGTGAGACCCAGTACTTC.